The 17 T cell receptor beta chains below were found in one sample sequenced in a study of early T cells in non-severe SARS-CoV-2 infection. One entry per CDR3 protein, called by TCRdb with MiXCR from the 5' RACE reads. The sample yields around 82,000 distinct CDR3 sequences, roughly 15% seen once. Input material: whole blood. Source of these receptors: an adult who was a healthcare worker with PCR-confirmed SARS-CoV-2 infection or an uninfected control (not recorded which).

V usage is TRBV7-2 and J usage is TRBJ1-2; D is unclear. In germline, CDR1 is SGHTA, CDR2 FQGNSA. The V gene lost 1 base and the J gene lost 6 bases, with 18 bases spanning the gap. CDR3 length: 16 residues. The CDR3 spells CASSLEIGRAGDGYTF. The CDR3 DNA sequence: TGTGCCAGCAGCTTAGAAATAGGACGGGCGGGAGATGGCTACACCTTC.

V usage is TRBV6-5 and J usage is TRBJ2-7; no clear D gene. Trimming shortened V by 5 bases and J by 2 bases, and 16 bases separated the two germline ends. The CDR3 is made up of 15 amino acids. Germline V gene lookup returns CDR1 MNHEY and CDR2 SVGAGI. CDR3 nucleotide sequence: TGTGCCAGCAGTCCGAACTCCGCCGGCCCCTACGAGCAGTACGTC. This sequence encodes CASSPNSAGPYEQYV.

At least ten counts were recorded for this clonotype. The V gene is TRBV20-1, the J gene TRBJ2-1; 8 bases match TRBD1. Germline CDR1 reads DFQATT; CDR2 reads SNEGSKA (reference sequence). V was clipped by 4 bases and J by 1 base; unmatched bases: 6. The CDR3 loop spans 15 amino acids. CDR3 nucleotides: TGCAGTGCTACTAAGGACAGGGAATCCTACAATGAGCAGTTCTTC. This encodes CSATKDRESYNEQFF.

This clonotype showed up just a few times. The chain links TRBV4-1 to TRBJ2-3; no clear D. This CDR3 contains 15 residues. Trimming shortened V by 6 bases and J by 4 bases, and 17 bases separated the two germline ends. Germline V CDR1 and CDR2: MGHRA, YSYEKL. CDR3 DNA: TGCGCCAGCAGGCAAACTGCGGACCCATCAGATACGCAGTATTTT. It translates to CASRQTADPSDTQYF.

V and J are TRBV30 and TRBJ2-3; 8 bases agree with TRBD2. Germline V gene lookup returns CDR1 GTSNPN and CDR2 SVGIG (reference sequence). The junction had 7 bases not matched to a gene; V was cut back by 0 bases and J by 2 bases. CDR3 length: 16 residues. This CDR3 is CAWSVGAGGPTDTQYF. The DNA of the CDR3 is TGTGCCTGGAGTGTAGGTGCGGGGGGACCCACAGATACGCAGTATTTT.

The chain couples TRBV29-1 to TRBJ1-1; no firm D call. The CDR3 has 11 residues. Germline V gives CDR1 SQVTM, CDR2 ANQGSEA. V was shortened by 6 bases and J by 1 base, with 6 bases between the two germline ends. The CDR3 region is CSVHKNTEAFF. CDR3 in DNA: TGCAGCGTCCATAAGAACACTGAAGCTTTCTTT.

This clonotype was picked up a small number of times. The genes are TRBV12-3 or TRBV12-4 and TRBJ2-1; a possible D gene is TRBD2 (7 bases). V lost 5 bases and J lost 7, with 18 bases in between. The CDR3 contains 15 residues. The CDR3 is CASSRGGRRSNEQFF. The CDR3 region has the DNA TGTGCCAGCAGTAGGGGGGGCAGGCGGTCGAATGAGCAGTTCTTC.

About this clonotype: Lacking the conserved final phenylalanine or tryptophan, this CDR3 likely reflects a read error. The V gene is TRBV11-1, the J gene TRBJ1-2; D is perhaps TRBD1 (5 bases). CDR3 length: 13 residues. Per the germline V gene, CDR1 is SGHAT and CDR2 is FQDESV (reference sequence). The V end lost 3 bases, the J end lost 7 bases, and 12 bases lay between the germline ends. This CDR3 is CASSFARGSGYTV. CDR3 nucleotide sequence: TGTGCCAGCAGCTTCGCCCGGGGGAGTGGCTACACCGTC.

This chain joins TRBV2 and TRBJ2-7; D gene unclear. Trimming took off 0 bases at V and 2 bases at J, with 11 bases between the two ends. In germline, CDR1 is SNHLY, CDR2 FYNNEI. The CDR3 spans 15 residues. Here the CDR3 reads CASSEALDGAYEQYV. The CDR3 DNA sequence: TGTGCCAGCAGTGAAGCCCTGGACGGAGCCTACGAGCAGTACGTC.

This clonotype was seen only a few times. The CDR3 here is CASSLARIRGGETQYF. CDR3 in DNA: TGTGCCAGCAGCTTAGCTCGTATTCGGGGAGGTGAGACCCAGTACTTC. J is TRBJ2-5 and V is TRBV7-2; a weak D match, TRBD2 (6 bases). Germline values: CDR1 SGHTA, CDR2 FQGNSA. The CDR3 extends over 16 amino acids. Trimming removed 0 bases from V and 5 bases from J, with 16 bases in between. Variable domain in full (rest from reference TRBV7-2 and TRBJ2-5): GAGVSQSPSNKVTEKGKDVELRCDPISGHTALYWYRQSLGQGLEFLIYFQGNSAPDKSGLPSDRFSAERTGGSVSTLTIQRTQQEDSAVYLCASSLARIRGGETQYFGPGTRLLVL.

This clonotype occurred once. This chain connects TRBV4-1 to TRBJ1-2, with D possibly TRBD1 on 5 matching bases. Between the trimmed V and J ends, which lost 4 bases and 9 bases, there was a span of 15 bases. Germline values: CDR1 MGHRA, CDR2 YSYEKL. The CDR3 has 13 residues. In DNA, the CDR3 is TGCGCCAGCAGCCCCCCAGGGCCTGGACGCTACACCTTC. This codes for CASSPPGPGRYTF.

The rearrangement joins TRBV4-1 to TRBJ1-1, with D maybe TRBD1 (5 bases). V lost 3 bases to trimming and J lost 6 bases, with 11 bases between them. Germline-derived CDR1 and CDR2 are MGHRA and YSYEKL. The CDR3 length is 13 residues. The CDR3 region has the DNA TGCGCCAGCAGCCATAATACAGGTTCTGAAGCTTTCTTT. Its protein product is CASSHNTGSEAFF.

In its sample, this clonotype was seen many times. CDR3 coding DNA: TGTGCCAGCAGTGAGGTGCAGGGGATCAATGAGCAGTTCTTC. Residues: CASSEVQGINEQFF. The V and J genes are TRBV2 and TRBJ2-1, with D possibly matching TRBD1 (6 bases). The V gene lost 3 bases and the J gene lost 6 bases, with 12 bases spanning the gap. This CDR3 comprises 14 residues. Germline loops: CDR1 SNHLY, CDR2 FYNNEI.

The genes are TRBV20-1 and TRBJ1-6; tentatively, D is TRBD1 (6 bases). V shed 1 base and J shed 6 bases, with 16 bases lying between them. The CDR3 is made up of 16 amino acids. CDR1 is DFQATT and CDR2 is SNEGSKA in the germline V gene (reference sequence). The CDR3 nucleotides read TGCAGTGCTAGAGCGCAAGGGGGAGTTGTTAATTCACCCCTCCACTTT. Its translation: CSARAQGGVVNSPLHF.

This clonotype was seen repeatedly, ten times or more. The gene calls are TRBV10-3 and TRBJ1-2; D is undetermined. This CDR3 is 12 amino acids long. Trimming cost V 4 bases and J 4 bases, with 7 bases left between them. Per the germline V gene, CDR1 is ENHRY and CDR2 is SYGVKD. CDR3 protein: CAISAAGYGYTF. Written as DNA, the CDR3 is TGTGCCATCAGTGCTGCGGGCTATGGCTACACCTTC.

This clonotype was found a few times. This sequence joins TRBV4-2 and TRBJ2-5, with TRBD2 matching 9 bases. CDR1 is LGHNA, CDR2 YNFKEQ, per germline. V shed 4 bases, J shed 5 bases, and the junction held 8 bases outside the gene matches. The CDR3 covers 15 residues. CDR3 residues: CASSRNSGGSETQYF. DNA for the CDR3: TGTGCCAGCAGCCGAAATAGCGGGGGTAGTGAGACCCAGTACTTC.

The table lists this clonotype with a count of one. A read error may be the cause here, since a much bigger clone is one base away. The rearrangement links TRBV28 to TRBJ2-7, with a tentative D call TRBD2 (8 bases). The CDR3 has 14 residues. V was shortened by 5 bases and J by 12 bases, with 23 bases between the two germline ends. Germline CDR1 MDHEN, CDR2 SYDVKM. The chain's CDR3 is CASSLAGGQRKPYV. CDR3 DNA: TGTGCCAGCAGTCTCGCGGGGGGACAGAGAAAACCGTACGTC.